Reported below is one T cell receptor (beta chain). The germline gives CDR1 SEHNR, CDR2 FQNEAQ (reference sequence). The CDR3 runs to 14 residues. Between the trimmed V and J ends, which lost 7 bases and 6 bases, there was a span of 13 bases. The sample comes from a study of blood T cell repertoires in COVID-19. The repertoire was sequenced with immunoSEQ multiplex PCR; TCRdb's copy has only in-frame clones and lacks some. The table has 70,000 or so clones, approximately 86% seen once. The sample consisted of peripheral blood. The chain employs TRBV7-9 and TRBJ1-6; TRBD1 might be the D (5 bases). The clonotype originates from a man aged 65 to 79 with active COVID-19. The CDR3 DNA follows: TGTGCCAGCACCCTCCGGGACTTTAATTCACCCCTCCACTTT. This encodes CASTLRDFNSPLHF.